This T cell receptor beta chain was retrieved from a study of blood T cell repertoires in COVID-19. Study summary: The United States, Italy and Spain provided the acute and convalescent COVID-19 samples.

Original data processing: Estimates of nucleated cell counts were drawn from the amplification of reference gene primers. Produced via immunoSEQ multiplex PCR; TCRdb's table is partial and in-frame only. Clone size and V and J calls were adopted from that table, with D and trimming inferred from the DNA. Of roughly 520,000 clones detected, 88% appear once; the ten largest clones hold 1.5% to 2%. Trimming left V 4 bases short and J 8 bases short, with 15 bases between. This CDR3 is 13 amino acids long. Germline CDR1 SGHRS, CDR2 YFSETQ. The TCR comes from a woman in her 40s who had recovered from COVID-19. V gene TRBV5-1 combines with J gene TRBJ1-2; possible D gene TRBD1, 5 bases. The sequenced material came from PBMCs or T cells enriched from blood (not recorded which). The CDR3 region is CASSPEVEGGYTF. CDR3 bases: TGCGCCAGCAGCCCGGAGGTGGAGGGGGGCTACACCTTC.